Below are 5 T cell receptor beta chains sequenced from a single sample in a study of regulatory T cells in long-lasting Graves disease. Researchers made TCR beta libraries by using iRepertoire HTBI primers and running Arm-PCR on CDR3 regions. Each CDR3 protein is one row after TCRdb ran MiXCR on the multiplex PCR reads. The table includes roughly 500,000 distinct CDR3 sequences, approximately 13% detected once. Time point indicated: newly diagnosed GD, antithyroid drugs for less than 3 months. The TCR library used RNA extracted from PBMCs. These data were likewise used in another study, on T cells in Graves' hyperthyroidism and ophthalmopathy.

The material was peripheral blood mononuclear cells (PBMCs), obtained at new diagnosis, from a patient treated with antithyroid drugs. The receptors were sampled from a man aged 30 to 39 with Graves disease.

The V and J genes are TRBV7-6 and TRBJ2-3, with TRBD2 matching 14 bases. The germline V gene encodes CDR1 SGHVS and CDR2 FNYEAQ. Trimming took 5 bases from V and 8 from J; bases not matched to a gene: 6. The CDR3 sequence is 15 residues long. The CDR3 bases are TGTGCCAGCAGCGGGACTAGCGGGAGATCGGTTACGCAGTATTTT. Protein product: CASSGTSGRSVTQYF.

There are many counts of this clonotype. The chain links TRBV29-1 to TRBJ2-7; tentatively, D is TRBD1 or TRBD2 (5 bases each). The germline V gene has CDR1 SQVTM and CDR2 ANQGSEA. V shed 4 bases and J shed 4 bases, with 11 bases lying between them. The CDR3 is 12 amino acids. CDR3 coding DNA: TGCAGCGTTGTCGGGACGACTTACGAGCAGTACTTC. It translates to CSVVGTTYEQYF.

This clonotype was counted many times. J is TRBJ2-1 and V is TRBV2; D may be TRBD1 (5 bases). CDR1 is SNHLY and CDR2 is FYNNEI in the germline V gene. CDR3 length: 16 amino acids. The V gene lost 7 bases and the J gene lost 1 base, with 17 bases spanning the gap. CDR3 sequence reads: CASKGPELGSYNEQFF. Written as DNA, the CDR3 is TGTGCCAGCAAGGGGCCTGAGCTCGGATCCTACAATGAGCAGTTCTTC. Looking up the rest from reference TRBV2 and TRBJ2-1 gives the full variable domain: EPEVTQTPSHQVTQMGQEVILRCVPISNHLYFYWYRQILGQKVEFLVSFYNNEISEKSEIFDDQFSVERPDGSNFTLKIRSTKLEDSAMYFCASKGPELGSYNEQFFGPGTRLTVL.

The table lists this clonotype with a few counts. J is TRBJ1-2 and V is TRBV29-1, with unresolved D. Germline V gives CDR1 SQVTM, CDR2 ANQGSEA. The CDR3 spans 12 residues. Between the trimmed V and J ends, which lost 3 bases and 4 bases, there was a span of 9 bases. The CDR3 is CSVDSGSYGYTF. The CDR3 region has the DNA TGCAGCGTTGACAGCGGATCCTATGGCTACACCTTC.

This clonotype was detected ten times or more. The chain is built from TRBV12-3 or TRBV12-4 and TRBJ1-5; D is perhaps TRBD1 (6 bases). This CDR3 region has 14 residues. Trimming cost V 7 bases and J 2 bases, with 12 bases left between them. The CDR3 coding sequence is TGTGCCAGCACCCAAGGGGGTCGCAATCAGCCCCAGCATTTT. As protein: CASTQGGRNQPQHF.